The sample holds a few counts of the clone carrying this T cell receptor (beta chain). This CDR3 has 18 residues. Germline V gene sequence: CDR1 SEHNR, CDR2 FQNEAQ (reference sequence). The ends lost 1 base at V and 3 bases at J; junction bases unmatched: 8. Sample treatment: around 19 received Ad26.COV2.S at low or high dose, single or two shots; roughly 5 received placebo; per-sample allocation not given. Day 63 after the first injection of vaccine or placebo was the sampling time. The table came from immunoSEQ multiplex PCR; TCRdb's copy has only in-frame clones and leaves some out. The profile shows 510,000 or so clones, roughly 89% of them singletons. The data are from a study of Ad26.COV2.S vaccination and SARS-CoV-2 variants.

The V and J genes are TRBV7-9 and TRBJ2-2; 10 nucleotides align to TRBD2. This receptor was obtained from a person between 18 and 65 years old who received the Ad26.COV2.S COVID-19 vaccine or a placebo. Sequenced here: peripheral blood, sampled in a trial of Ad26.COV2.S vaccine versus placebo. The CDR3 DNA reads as TGTGCCAGCAGCTTAGGGGCTAGCGGGAGTTTTGACACCGGGGAGCTGTTTTTT. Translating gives CASSLGASGSFDTGELFF.